This T cell receptor (beta chain) stems from a study of T cell repertoires in cytomegalovirus infection. Across the study: HLA-B-restricted CMV epitopes that are well studied, plus recently identified HLA-C-restricted ones, were used by the study. Evidence of both CMV infection and a matching HLA type came from public TCR beta signatures.

TCRdb analysed the reads with MiXCR anew, one entry per CDR3 protein. Of approximately 310,000 distinct CDR3 sequences detected, around 25% appear once; the ten largest clones hold roughly 13%. This clonotype turned up a few times. Its specificity is not known. Whole-study findings and limits: The ex vivo response was dominated by HLA-C-restricted CMV-specific TCR beta clonotypes. Adding up the frequency of public TCR beta families identified people who carried CMV plus the relevant HLA.

The sequenced sample was cultured PBMCs, obtained from culture after CMV antigen stimulation. This clonotype originated in a human donor in good health (CMV status not recorded). Some clones in this sample may be carry-over from other donors' samples.

The CDR3 nucleotides are TGTGCCAGCAGCGCCGGGACACCCTACACAGATACGCAGTATTTT. This codes for CASSAGTPYTDTQYF. The chain joins TRBV7-3 to TRBJ2-3, with D possibly TRBD1 on 6 matching bases. This CDR3 has 15 amino acids. Between the trimmed V and J ends, which lost 5 bases and 2 bases, there was a span of 14 bases. The V gene's germline CDR1 is SGHTA and CDR2 FQGTGA.